One and the same sample provided the 21 T cell receptor beta chains below, sequenced in a study of beta chain features in type 1 diabetes. The study reverse transcribed the entire isolated RNA, so it sequenced expressed TCRB transcripts. Only in-frame clones appear in the TCRdb table, and some are missing; sequencing was by immunoSEQ multiplex PCR. The sample has approximately 170,000 clones; 7% to 10% are singletons. The source material was central memory CD4+ T cells from blood. The receptor set was obtained from a woman aged 18-29 years in good health.

Concerning this clone itself: Other nucleotide sequences in the sample specify the same CDR3. The chain uses TRBV4-1 and TRBJ2-5; possibly TRBD1 for D (6 bases). V gave up 3 bases and J gave up 3 bases, with 11 bases separating them. Germline lookup yields CDR1 MGHRA and CDR2 YSYEKL. The CDR3 runs to 14 residues. The chain's CDR3 is CASSQVDRKETQYF. The CDR3 DNA is TGCGCCAGCAGCCAGGTTGACAGGAAAGAGACCCAGTACTTC.

This clone was found a few times. The chain recombines TRBV11-2 with TRBJ2-7, with 7 bases lining up with TRBD2. J was trimmed by 9 bases and V by 2 bases; bases with no gene match: 10. CDR1 is SGHAT, CDR2 FQNNGV, per germline. The CDR3 runs 14 residues. CDR3 region: CASSLQGSGRLQYF. The CDR3 coding sequence is TGTGCCAGCAGCTTACAGGGTAGCGGGCGTTTGCAGTACTTC.

This clone was seen repeatedly, ten times or more. This chain uses TRBV5-1 with TRBJ2-1; 11 bases line up with TRBD2. CDR1 SGHRS and CDR2 YFSETQ come from the germline V gene. The length of the CDR3 is 14 residues. V shed 6 bases, J shed 6 bases, and the junction held 5 bases outside the gene matches. CDR3 region: CASKASGGLNEQFF. CDR3 DNA sequence: TGCGCCAGCAAAGCTAGCGGGGGGCTCAATGAGCAGTTCTTC.

The chain combines TRBV5-4 with TRBJ1-1; 7 bases fit TRBD1. V dropped 4 bases and J dropped 7; count of bases not matched to a gene: 7. Germline V gives CDR1 SGHNT, CDR2 YYREEE (reference sequence). The CDR3 spans 13 residues. The CDR3 DNA reads as TGTGCCAGCAGCAAGGGGGCCGTGGGTGAAGCTTTCTTT. Protein sequence: CASSKGAVGEAFF.

The rearrangement links TRBV28 to TRBJ1-3; no firm D call. Germline V gene sequence: CDR1 MDHEN, CDR2 SYDVKM. V was pared by 6 bases and J by 2 bases, with 11 bases between. CDR3 size: 14 residues. CDR3 DNA: TGTGCCAGCAGGCCAGGAGGTACTGGAAACACCATATATTTT. Protein: CASRPGGTGNTIYF.

This sequence joins TRBV7-8 and TRBJ2-1; 10 positions agree with TRBD2. Trimming removed 4 bases from V and 0 bases from J; junction bases left unmatched: 9. The CDR3 extends over 18 amino acids. CDR1 is SGHVS, CDR2 FQNEAQ, per germline. CDR3 sequence reads: CASSSRLAGPSSYNEQFF. CDR3 sequence (DNA): TGTGCCAGCAGCTCCCGACTAGCGGGTCCGAGCTCCTACAATGAGCAGTTCTTC. The full variable domain, completed using reference TRBV7-8 and TRBJ2-1, is GAGVSQSPRYKVAKRGQDVALRCDPISGHVSLFWYQQALGQGPEFLTYFQNEAQLDKSGLPSDRFFAERPEGSVSTLKIQRTQQEDSAVYLCASSSRLAGPSSYNEQFFGPGTRLTVL.

This clone was seen only a few times. The chain employs TRBV7-3 and TRBJ2-5; no definite D call. Germline V lookup: CDR1 SGHTA, CDR2 FQGTGA. Trimming took 3 bases from V and 2 from J, leaving 7 bases between them. The CDR3 runs 13 residues. CDR3 bases: TGTGCCAGCAGCTTGGGCAGGCAAGAGACCCAGTACTTC. Translated: CASSLGRQETQYF.

The gene calls are TRBV7-9 and TRBJ2-3; maybe TRBD1 (5 bases). Germline assignment: CDR1 SEHNR and CDR2 FQNEAQ (reference sequence). There are 14 residues in the CDR3. V shed 7 bases and J shed 5 bases, with 16 bases lying between them. The CDR3 here is CASIREGPEDTQYF. CDR3 coding DNA: TGTGCCAGCATCAGGGAAGGTCCTGAAGATACGCAGTATTTT. The entire variable domain, with the rest obtained from reference TRBV7-9 and TRBJ2-3, is as follows: DTGVSQNPRHKITKRGQNVTFRCDPISEHNRLYWYRQTLGQGPEFLTYFQNEAQLEKSRLLSDRFSAERPKGSFSTLEIQRTEQGDSAMYLCASIREGPEDTQYFGPGTRLTVL.

In its sample, this clone was seen a few times. The chain combines TRBV30 with TRBJ2-5; TRBD1 is a possible D gene (5 bases). Germline CDR1 reads GTSNPN; CDR2 reads SVGIG (reference sequence). The CDR3 runs 12 residues. Trimming cost V 2 bases and J 5 bases, with 9 bases left between them. In DNA form, the CDR3 reads TGTGCCTGGAGTAGGAAGGGGGAGACCCAGTACTTC. It codes for CAWSRKGETQYF.

This CDR3 reads CAWEGGGYTF. CDR3 nucleotides: TGTGCCTGGGAAGGGGGAGGCTACACCTTC. The chain has TRBV30 and TRBJ1-2; a weak D match, TRBD1 (6 bases). The CDR3 runs 10 residues. Germline CDR1 is GTSNPN and CDR2 is SVGIG (reference sequence). Trimming removed 5 bases from V and 8 bases from J, with 9 bases in between.

This rearrangement joins TRBV5-4 to TRBJ2-3; D perhaps matches TRBD1 (5 bases). The CDR3 spans 15 residues. V shed 6 bases and J shed 2 bases, with 16 bases lying between them. The germline gives CDR1 SGHNT, CDR2 YYREEE (reference sequence). The CDR3, as DNA: TGTGCCAGCACGAACCGGGCAGGGTACACAGATACGCAGTATTTT. Protein sequence: CASTNRAGYTDTQYF.

The chain combines TRBV6-5 with TRBJ1-3; possibly TRBD1 for D (5 bases). V was pared by 0 bases and J by 4 bases, with 10 bases between. The CDR3 covers 15 residues. Per the germline V gene, CDR1 is MNHEY and CDR2 is SVGAGI. CDR3 sequence: CASSYSSGLGNTIYF. The CDR3 DNA sequence: TGTGCCAGCAGTTACTCCTCGGGACTCGGAAACACCATATATTTT.

In this sample, this clone turned up a few times. V gene TRBV7-2 combines with J gene TRBJ2-7; maybe TRBD1 (6 bases). Germline V CDR1 and CDR2: SGHTA, FQGNSA. The CDR3 contains 14 residues. V was shortened by 5 bases and J by 2 bases, with 13 bases between the two germline ends. The CDR3 DNA is TGTGCCAGCAGCCTCCGACAGGTGGCCTACGAGCAGTACTTC. Amino acids: CASSLRQVAYEQYF.

The V gene is TRBV18, the J gene TRBJ2-3, with a weak D call TRBD1 (6 bases). CDR1 and CDR2 (germline): KGHSH, LQKENI. Trimming shortened V by 2 bases and J by 14 bases, and 14 bases separated the two germline ends. The CDR3 is made up of 12 amino acids. CDR3 DNA: TGTGCCAGCTCACCAGAGGGACAAGGCGCGTATTTT. Translated: CASSPEGQGAYF.

The rearrangement uses TRBV9 and TRBJ2-5; 10 nucleotides agree with TRBD1. Germline V gene sequence: CDR1 SGDLS, CDR2 YYNGEE. The CDR3 spans 16 residues. The junction had 7 bases not matched to a gene; V was cut back by 4 bases and J by 1 base. The CDR3 reads CASSTRDRGSQETQYF. Written as DNA, the CDR3 is TGTGCCAGCAGCACCCGGGACAGGGGATCCCAAGAGACCCAGTACTTC.

This clone was observed a handful of times. The J gene is TRBJ1-5, the V gene TRBV6-1; 8 bases are shared with TRBD1. V gave up 3 bases and J gave up 6 bases; unmatched junction bases: 13. Germline loops: CDR1 MNHNS, CDR2 SASEGT. The CDR3 has 17 amino acids. CDR3 sequence (DNA): TGTGCCAGCAGTGATTCCGACAGGGGATGGGCGAGTCAGCCCCAGCATTTT. This translates into CASSDSDRGWASQPQHF.

J is TRBJ1-1 and V is TRBV18; the match to TRBD1 covers 8 bases. CDR3 length equals 17 residues. Germline trimming cut 3 bases from V and 0 bases from J; bases unmatched to any gene: 9. The germline CDR1 and CDR2 sequences are KGHSH and LQKENI. CDR3 amino acids: CASSPFSQGGLNTEAFF. The CDR3 region has the DNA TGTGCCAGCTCACCGTTCTCACAGGGGGGATTGAACACTGAAGCTTTCTTT.

The V call is TRBV6-5, the J call TRBJ2-2; D call uncertain. Per the germline V gene, CDR1 is MNHEY and CDR2 is SVGAGI. V lost 5 bases, J lost 7 bases, and 11 bases lay in between. The CDR3 has 13 amino acids. CDR3 sequence reads: CASSPPTYGELFF. For the CDR3, the DNA is TGTGCCAGCAGTCCACCGACATACGGGGAGCTGTTTTTT.

This clone turned up a few times. CDR3 sequence reads: CASSLAQGTQYF. CDR3 nucleotide sequence: TGTGCCAGCAGCTTAGCCCAGGGTACGCAGTATTTT. This rearrangement joins TRBV7-8 to TRBJ2-3; a weak D match, TRBD1 (5 bases). This CDR3 has 12 residues. V shed 0 bases and J shed 8 bases, with 6 bases lying between them. Germline CDR1 and CDR2: SGHVS and FQNEAQ.

About this clone: The junction does not match germline at one end; this may be a read error. This chain uses TRBV4-1 with TRBJ2-4; perhaps D is TRBD1 or TRBD2 (5 bases each). Germline-derived CDR1 and CDR2 are MGHRA and YSYEKL. CDR3 size: 15 residues. This chain's CDR3 is CASRQGVSGKNIQYF. CDR3 sequence (DNA): TGCGCCAGCCGCCAGGGAGTAAGCGGTAAAAACATTCAGTACTTC.

This clone came up a few times. The chain recombines TRBV7-8 with TRBJ1-5; D might be TRBD1 (5 bases). The CDR3 runs to 13 residues. Germline CDR1 is SGHVS and CDR2 is FQNEAQ. V was clipped by 8 bases and J by 4 bases, with 12 bases between them. CDR3 sequence reads: CASGRAGNQPQHF. The CDR3 bases are TGTGCCAGCGGTCGGGCAGGGAATCAGCCCCAGCATTTT.